A selection of T cell receptor beta chains follows, all from one sample in a study of blood T cell repertoires in COVID-19. Only in-frame clones appear in the TCRdb table, and some are missing; sequencing was by immunoSEQ multiplex PCR. The sample lists about 62,000 clones, 76% seen once, with over 6% in the top ten. Input material: peripheral blood. These receptors all come from a woman in her 50s with active or convalescent COVID-19. Each CDR3 is given with its conserved first and last residue. The order of the fields is D gene, clone size, J gene, V gene, CDR3 protein. D genes are given only for firm matches. Clone size is stated in some rows and not others, as once, few, many or a class when expanded.

D gene: NA
clone size: NA
J gene: TRBJ1-5
V gene: TRBV5-6
CDR3 protein: CASSLGRAEQPQHF

D gene: TRBD1
clone size: NA
J gene: TRBJ1-1
V gene: TRBV19
CDR3 protein: CASRLGQLNTEAFF

D gene: TRBD2
clone size: NA
J gene: TRBJ2-2
V gene: TRBV18
CDR3 protein: CASSPGLAGIAGELFF

D gene: TRBD1
clone size: few
J gene: TRBJ2-5
V gene: TRBV9
CDR3 protein: CASSVHRDRKETQYF

D gene: NA
clone size: few
J gene: TRBJ1-4
V gene: TRBV7-9
CDR3 protein: CASSIPGDAFGWDEKLFF

D gene: NA
clone size: NA
J gene: TRBJ1-1
V gene: TRBV5-1
CDR3 protein: CASSLGTEAFF

D gene: TRBD2
clone size: NA
J gene: TRBJ2-7
V gene: TRBV11-2
CDR3 protein: CASSPPSGGFSYEQYF

D gene: TRBD1
clone size: NA
J gene: TRBJ1-2
V gene: TRBV6-5
CDR3 protein: CASSSRHRGSGGYTF

D gene: NA
clone size: NA
J gene: TRBJ1-3
V gene: TRBV30
CDR3 protein: CAWGRSEGNTIYF

D gene: TRBD1
clone size: NA
J gene: TRBJ1-6
V gene: TRBV5-8
CDR3 protein: CASSLVGTGVSPLHF